Following are 26 T cell receptor beta chains from one sample sequenced in a study of blood T cells in healthy people across ages. With a J-beta primer mix and a sample-barcoded 5' primer, a second PCR ran roughly 6 to 12 cycles. Using its own MiXCR run on the 5' RACE reads, TCRdb lists one record per CDR3 protein. The data contain about 1 million distinct CDR3 sequences, more than 40% of them singletons. What was sequenced was blood. These receptors were obtained from a woman aged 60-75 years in good health.

This clonotype was counted between two and nine times. This chain joins TRBV9 and TRBJ2-7, with 8 bases that match TRBD2. This CDR3 comprises 18 residues. CDR1 SGDLS and CDR2 YYNGEE come from the germline V gene. Unmatched junction bases numbered 11, after V lost 0 bases and J lost 0 bases. CDR3 nucleotides: TGTGCCAGCAGCGTAGGGTCTAGCGGGTGGAAACTCTCCTACGAGCAGTACTTC. Translation gives CASSVGSSGWKLSYEQYF.

The rearrangement joins TRBV20-1 to TRBJ2-3, with TRBD1 as a possible D gene (6 bases). Germline V gene sequence: CDR1 DFQATT, CDR2 SNEGSKA (reference sequence). The CDR3 sequence is 15 residues long. The V end lost 3 bases, the J end lost 0 bases, and 13 bases lay between the germline ends. CDR3 bases: TGCAGTGCTAGGGATCACAGGGCCAGCACAGATACGCAGTATTTT. Amino acid sequence: CSARDHRASTDTQYF.

The chain's CDR3 is CASSVIAGPYNEQFF. The CDR3 coding sequence is TGTGCCAGCAGTGTTATAGCGGGGCCCTACAATGAGCAGTTCTTC. The chain carries TRBV2 and TRBJ2-1, with 8 bases matching TRBD2. The V and J ends lost 4 bases and 2 bases, in that order; junction bases with no gene match: 4. Germline CDR1 reads SNHLY; CDR2 reads FYNNEI. This CDR3 is built from 15 residues.

J is TRBJ1-2 and V is TRBV20-1; D is uncertain. The CDR3 is 16 amino acids. With 0 bases removed from V and 7 bases from J, the gap between germline ends came to 21 bases. The V gene's germline CDR1 is DFQATT and CDR2 SNEGSKA (reference sequence). The CDR3 here is CSARDSGKDRIRGYTF. As DNA, the CDR3 is TGCAGTGCTAGAGACTCTGGGAAGGACCGCATTCGTGGCTACACCTTC.

This clonotype appeared a few times. This chain joins TRBV20-1 and TRBJ2-7, with TRBD1 as a possible D gene (6 bases). CDR1 and CDR2 (germline): DFQATT, SNEGSKA (reference sequence). The CDR3 extends over 12 amino acids. Trimming shortened V by 5 bases and J by 3 bases, and 11 bases separated the two germline ends. The CDR3 is CSAEDRRYEQYF. CDR3 bases: TGCAGTGCTGAGGACAGACGCTACGAGCAGTACTTC.

This clonotype occurred a few times. V gene TRBV12-3 or TRBV12-4 combines with J gene TRBJ2-1; D might be TRBD1 (5 bases). V was pared by 3 bases and J by 0 bases, with 6 bases between. The CDR3 spans 14 residues. CDR3 protein: CASSFQGSYNEQFF. The CDR3 DNA reads as TGTGCCAGCAGTTTTCAGGGCTCCTACAATGAGCAGTTCTTC.

This chain connects TRBV7-9 to TRBJ2-7; D not certain. CDR1 is SEHNR, CDR2 FQNEAQ, per germline (reference sequence). V lost 5 bases and J 0 bases, leaving 17 bases between the germline ends. This CDR3 spans 16 amino acids. The CDR3 reads CASSPSEPARSYEQYF. DNA for the CDR3: TGTGCCAGCAGCCCGAGTGAGCCCGCCCGCTCCTACGAGCAGTACTTC.

This chain uses TRBV5-6 with TRBJ2-3; TRBD2 agrees at 11 bases. V shed 2 bases and J 2 bases; nucleotides not matched to a gene: 13. This CDR3 region has 19 residues. Per germline, CDR1 SGHDT and CDR2 YYEEEE. The CDR3 DNA reads as TGTGCCAGCAGCTTATATTTGGGGACTAGCGGCAAAGACACAGATACGCAGTATTTT. Its protein is CASSLYLGTSGKDTDTQYF.

Remarks on this clonotype: Its ends do not fully match the called genes, so a read error is possible. The chain employs TRBV12-3 or TRBV12-4 and TRBJ2-1; D gene ambiguous. The CDR3 has 13 residues. CDR3: CACSFEPNNEQFF. For the CDR3, the DNA is TGTGCCTGCAGTTTCGAGCCAAACAATGAGCAGTTCTTC.

The chain joins TRBV9 to TRBJ2-5, with D unresolved. CDR1 SGDLS and CDR2 YYNGEE come from the germline V gene. Trimming shortened V by 0 bases and J by 8 bases, and 8 bases separated the two germline ends. The CDR3 consists of 12 residues. CDR3 sequence: CASSVGVGTQYF. The CDR3 nucleotides are TGTGCCAGCAGCGTAGGGGTGGGAACCCAGTACTTC.

The J gene is TRBJ2-4, the V gene TRBV20-1, with TRBD2 as a possible D gene (6 bases). The germline V and J ends were trimmed by 0 bases and 3 bases, with 9 bases remaining between them. Per germline, CDR1 DFQATT and CDR2 SNEGSKA (reference sequence). This CDR3 has 14 residues. Written as DNA, the CDR3 is TGCAGTGCTAGAGACCGGACTATCAAAAACATTCAGTACTTC. This sequence encodes CSARDRTIKNIQYF.

The chain carries TRBV10-3 and TRBJ2-1; D is undetermined. V was clipped by 1 base and J by 9 bases, with 10 bases between them. Looked up from germline, CDR1 is ENHRY and CDR2 is SYGVKD. This CDR3 has 13 amino acids. The CDR3 DNA reads TGTGCCATCAGTGAGTTGACCCCCGGTGAGCAGTTCTTC. It specifies CAISELTPGEQFF.

In DNA form, the CDR3 reads TGTGCCAGCAGTTACACCAAACTTAAAGAGACCCAGTACTTC. It yields the protein CASSYTKLKETQYF. The genes are TRBV6-6 and TRBJ2-5, with D unresolved. V lost 2 bases and J lost 3, with 10 bases in between. The CDR3 runs 14 residues. CDR1 and CDR2 from the germline V gene are MNHNY and SVGAGI (reference sequence).

The J gene is TRBJ1-1, the V gene TRBV29-1; 8 bases map to TRBD1. The CDR3 runs to 14 residues. The germline CDR1 and CDR2 sequences are SQVTM and ANQGSEA. Unmatched junction bases numbered 7, after V lost 5 bases and J lost 2 bases. CDR3 coding DNA: TGCAGCGTTAAGTTGACAGGGGCTAACACTGAAGCTTTCTTT. It codes for CSVKLTGANTEAFF.

In its sample, this clonotype was seen a few times. The chain employs TRBV14 and TRBJ1-1, with D possibly TRBD1 on 5 matching bases. This CDR3 region has 18 residues. The V end lost 4 bases, the J end lost 0 bases, and 21 bases lay between the germline ends. The germline gives CDR1 SGHDN, CDR2 FVKESK. The CDR3 region is CASSPSLRGRTLNTEAFF. In DNA, the CDR3 is TGTGCCAGCAGCCCCTCCCTAAGGGGACGGACCCTGAACACTGAAGCTTTCTTT.

V gene TRBV27 combines with J gene TRBJ1-5; maybe TRBD1 (5 bases). The germline gives CDR1 MNHEY, CDR2 SMNVEV (reference sequence). The CDR3 is 15 residues long. The V gene lost 2 bases and the J gene lost 4 bases, with 12 bases spanning the gap. DNA for the CDR3: TGTGCCAGCAGTTTAGTCCCTTGGGGGAATCAGCCCCAGCATTTT. The encoded protein is CASSLVPWGNQPQHF.

The chain uses TRBV6-5 and TRBJ2-7; tentatively, D is TRBD1 (5 bases). This CDR3 contains 14 residues. Deletions cut 5 bases from V and 2 bases from J, with 13 bases between. The V gene's germline CDR1 is MNHEY and CDR2 SVGAGI. The CDR3 DNA sequence: TGTGCCAGCAGTGCTACAGGATCAACCTACGAGCAGTACTTC. Translation: CASSATGSTYEQYF.

This chain uses TRBV20-1 with TRBJ2-5, with a weak D call TRBD2 (6 bases). The CDR3 is made up of 15 amino acids. Germline lookup yields CDR1 DFQATT and CDR2 SNEGSKA (reference sequence). V lost 3 bases and J 4 bases, leaving 18 bases between the germline ends. CDR3 sequence: CSARVELAGRETQYF. The CDR3 region has the DNA TGCAGTGCTAGGGTCGAACTAGCCGGCAGAGAGACCCAGTACTTC.

The chain is built from TRBV7-2 and TRBJ2-1, with 7 bases matching TRBD1. The CDR3 has 14 residues. After removal of 4 bases from V and 9 bases from J, the junction contained 9 bases not matched to a gene. Germline loops: CDR1 SGHTA, CDR2 FQGNSA. The CDR3 spells CASSSHRDRIEQFF. The DNA for the CDR3 is TGTGCCAGCAGCTCACACCGGGACAGAATTGAGCAGTTCTTC.

This chain links TRBV5-6 with TRBJ1-2, with 7 nucleotides matching TRBD1. The CDR3 has 15 residues. J gave up 2 bases and V 4 bases, and 8 bases lay outside the gene matches. The germline gives CDR1 SGHDT, CDR2 YYEEEE. As DNA, the CDR3 is TGTGCCAGCAGCCAAGGGGGCGTCCGAAACTATGGCTACACCTTC. Its translation: CASSQGGVRNYGYTF.

This clonotype came up a few times. This chain joins TRBV6-1 and TRBJ1-2; no firm D call. Germline lookup yields CDR1 MNHNS and CDR2 SASEGT. V dropped 1 base and J dropped 2 bases, with 11 bases sitting between them. The CDR3 length is 15 residues. The CDR3 sequence: CASSEVSSSNYGYTF. The CDR3 nucleotides read TGTGCCAGCAGTGAAGTGTCATCGAGCAACTATGGCTACACCTTC.

The chain carries TRBV24-1 and TRBJ2-1; perhaps TRBD2 as D (5 bases). Germline V CDR1 and CDR2: KGHDR, SFDVKD. With 5 bases removed from V and 0 bases from J, the gap between germline ends came to 13 bases. The CDR3 covers 16 residues. This chain's CDR3 is CATSGLAASSYNEQFF. Here the CDR3 DNA reads TGTGCCACCAGTGGCCTAGCAGCCAGCTCCTACAATGAGCAGTTCTTC.

The chain uses TRBV5-6 and TRBJ2-7, with D tentatively TRBD1 or TRBD2 (5 bases each). Germline V lookup: CDR1 SGHDT, CDR2 YYEEEE. The CDR3 extends over 16 amino acids. Trimming removed 3 bases from V and 1 base from J, with 17 bases in between. CDR3 residues: CASSSPGQDSSYEQYF. CDR3 bases: TGTGCCAGCAGCTCACCGGGGCAGGACTCATCCTACGAGCAGTACTTC.

The chain couples TRBV18 to TRBJ1-1; weak D call: TRBD1 (5 bases). This CDR3 spans 16 amino acids. In germline, CDR1 is KGHSH, CDR2 LQKENI. V shed 2 bases and J shed 3 bases, with 16 bases lying between them. Written as DNA, the CDR3 is TGTGCCAGCTCACCAGGAGAGGGGTTGAGGCACACTGAAGCTTTCTTT. Protein: CASSPGEGLRHTEAFF.

This clonotype was found many times. This chain connects TRBV6-2 or TRBV6-3 to TRBJ2-7, with TRBD2 matching 11 bases. Germline V CDR1 and CDR2: MNHEY, SVGEGT. With V trimmed by 11 bases and J by 6 bases, 9 bases remained unmatched. The length of the CDR3 is 13 residues. DNA for the CDR3: TGTGCCTCAAAGACTAGCGGGGCCGGCGAGCAGTACTTC. It encodes CASKTSGAGEQYF.

The chain is built from TRBV7-9 and TRBJ2-5; D might be TRBD1 or TRBD2, each matching 5 bases. V shed 4 bases and J shed 3 bases, with 12 bases lying between them. The CDR3 length is 14 residues. CDR1 is SEHNR and CDR2 is FQNEAQ in the germline V gene (reference sequence). The CDR3, as DNA: TGTGCCAGCAGCTCTCCGGGACGGAAAGAGACCCAGTACTTC. It translates to CASSSPGRKETQYF.